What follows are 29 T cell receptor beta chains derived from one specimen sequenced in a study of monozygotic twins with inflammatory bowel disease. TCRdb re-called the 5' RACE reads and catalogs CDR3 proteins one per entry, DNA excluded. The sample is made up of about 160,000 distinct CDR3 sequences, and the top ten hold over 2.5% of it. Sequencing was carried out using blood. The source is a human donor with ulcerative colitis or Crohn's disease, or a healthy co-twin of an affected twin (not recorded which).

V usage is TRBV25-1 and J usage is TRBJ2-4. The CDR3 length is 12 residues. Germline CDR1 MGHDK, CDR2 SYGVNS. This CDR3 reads CASGVAKNIQYF.

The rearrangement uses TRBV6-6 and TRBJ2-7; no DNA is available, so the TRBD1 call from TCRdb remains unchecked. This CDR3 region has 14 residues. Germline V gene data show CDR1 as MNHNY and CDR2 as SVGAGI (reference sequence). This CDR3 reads CASLRGQEYYEQYF.

The CDR3 loop reads CASSKGGSEQFF. The chain uses TRBV21-1 and TRBJ2-1. TRBV21-1 represents a pseudogene. The CDR3 length is 12 residues.

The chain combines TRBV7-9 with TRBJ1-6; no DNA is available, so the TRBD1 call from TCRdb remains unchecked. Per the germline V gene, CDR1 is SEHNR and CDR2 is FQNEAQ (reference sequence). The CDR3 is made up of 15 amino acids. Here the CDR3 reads CASSPRGQGASPLHF.

The CDR3: CASTDRESNQPQHF. The chain links TRBV2 to TRBJ1-5; TCRdb calls TRBD1, which cannot be checked without DNA. Germline assignment: CDR1 SNHLY and CDR2 FYNNEI. The CDR3 sequence is 14 residues long.

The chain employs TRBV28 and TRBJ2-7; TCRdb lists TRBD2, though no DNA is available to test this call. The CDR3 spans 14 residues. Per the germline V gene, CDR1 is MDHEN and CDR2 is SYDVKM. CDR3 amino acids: CASTLVGFPYEQYF. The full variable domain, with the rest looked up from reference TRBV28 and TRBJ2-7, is DVKVTQSSRYLVKRTGEKVFLECVQDMDHENMFWYRQDPGLGLRLIYFSYDVKMKEKGDIPEGYSVSREKKERFSLILESASTNQTSMYLCASTLVGFPYEQYFGPGTRLTVT.

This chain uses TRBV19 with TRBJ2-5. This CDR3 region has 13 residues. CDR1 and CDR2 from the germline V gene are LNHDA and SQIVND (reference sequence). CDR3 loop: CASSWKVQETQYF.

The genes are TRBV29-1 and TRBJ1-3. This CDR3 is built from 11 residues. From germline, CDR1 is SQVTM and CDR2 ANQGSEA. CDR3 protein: CSYSQGNTIYF.

CDR3 loop: CASSFTSGATNEKLFF. The rearrangement uses TRBV5-1 and TRBJ1-4; there is no DNA to check the TCRdb D call of TRBD1. Per germline, CDR1 SGHRS and CDR2 YFSETQ. There are 16 residues in the CDR3. Looking up the rest from reference TRBV5-1 and TRBJ1-4 gives the full variable domain: KAGVTQTPRYLIKTRGQQVTLSCSPISGHRSVSWYQQTPGQGLQFLFEYFSETQRNKGNFPGRFSGRQFSNSRSEMNVSTLELGDSALYLCASSFTSGATNEKLFFGSGTQLSVL.

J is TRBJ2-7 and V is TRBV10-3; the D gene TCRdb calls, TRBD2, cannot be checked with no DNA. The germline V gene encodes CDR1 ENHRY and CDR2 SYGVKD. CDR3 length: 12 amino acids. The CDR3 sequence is CAIREAGVEQYF.

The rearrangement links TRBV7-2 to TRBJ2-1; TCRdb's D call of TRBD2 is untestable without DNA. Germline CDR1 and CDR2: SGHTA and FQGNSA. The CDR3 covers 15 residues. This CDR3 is CASSLTSGRGWEQFF.

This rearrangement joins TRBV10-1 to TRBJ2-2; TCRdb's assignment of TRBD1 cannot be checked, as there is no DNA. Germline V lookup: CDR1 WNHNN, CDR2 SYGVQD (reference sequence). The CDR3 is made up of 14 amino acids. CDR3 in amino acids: CASSGQGEAGELFF.

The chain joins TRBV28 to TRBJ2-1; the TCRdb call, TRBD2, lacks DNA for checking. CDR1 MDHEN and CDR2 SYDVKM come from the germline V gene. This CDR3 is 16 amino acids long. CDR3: CASSSLRLAGVNEQFF.

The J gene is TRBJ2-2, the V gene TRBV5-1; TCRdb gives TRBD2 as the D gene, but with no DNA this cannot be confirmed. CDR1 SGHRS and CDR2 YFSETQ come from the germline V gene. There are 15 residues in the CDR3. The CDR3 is CASSSSSGGTGELFF. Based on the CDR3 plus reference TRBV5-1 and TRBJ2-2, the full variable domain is KAGVTQTPRYLIKTRGQQVTLSCSPISGHRSVSWYQQTPGQGLQFLFEYFSETQRNKGNFPGRFSGRQFSNSRSEMNVSTLELGDSALYLCASSSSSGGTGELFFGEGSRLTVL.

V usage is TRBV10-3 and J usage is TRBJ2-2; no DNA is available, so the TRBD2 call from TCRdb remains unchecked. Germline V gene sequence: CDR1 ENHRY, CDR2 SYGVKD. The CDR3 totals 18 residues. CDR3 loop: CAISSRSGAGGETGELFF.

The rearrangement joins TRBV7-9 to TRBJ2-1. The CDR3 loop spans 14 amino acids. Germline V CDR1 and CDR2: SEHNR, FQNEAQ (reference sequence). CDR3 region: CASSQEHYDNEQFF.

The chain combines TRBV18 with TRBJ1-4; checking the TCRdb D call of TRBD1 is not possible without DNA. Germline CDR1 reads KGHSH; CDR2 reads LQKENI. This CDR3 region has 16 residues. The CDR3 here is CASSPSTGGINEKLFF.

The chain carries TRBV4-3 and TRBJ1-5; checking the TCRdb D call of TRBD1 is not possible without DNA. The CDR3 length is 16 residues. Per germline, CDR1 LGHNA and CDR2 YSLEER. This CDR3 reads CASSQESGQGNQPQHF.

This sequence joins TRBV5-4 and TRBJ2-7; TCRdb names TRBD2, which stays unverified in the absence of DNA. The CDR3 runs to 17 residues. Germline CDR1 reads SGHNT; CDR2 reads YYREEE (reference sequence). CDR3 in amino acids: CASSPANSPFLSYEQYF. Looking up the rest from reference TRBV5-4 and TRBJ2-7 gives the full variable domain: ETGVTQSPTHLIKTRGQQVTLRCSSQSGHNTVSWYQQALGQGPQFIFQYYREEENGRGNFPPRFSGLQFPNYSSELNVNALELDDSALYLCASSPANSPFLSYEQYFGPGTRLTVT.

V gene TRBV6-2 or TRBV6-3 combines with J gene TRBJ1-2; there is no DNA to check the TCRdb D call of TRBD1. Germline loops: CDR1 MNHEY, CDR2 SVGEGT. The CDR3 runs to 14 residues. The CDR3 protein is CASSLGHSLYGYTF.

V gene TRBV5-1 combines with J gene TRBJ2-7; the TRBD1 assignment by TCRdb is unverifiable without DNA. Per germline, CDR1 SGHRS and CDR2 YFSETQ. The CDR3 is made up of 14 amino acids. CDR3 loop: CASSSPTGTGEQYF.

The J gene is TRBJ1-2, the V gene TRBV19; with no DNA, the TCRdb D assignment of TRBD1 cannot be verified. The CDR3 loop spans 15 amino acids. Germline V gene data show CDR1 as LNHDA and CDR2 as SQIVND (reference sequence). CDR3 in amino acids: CASSTAGQAFYGYTF.

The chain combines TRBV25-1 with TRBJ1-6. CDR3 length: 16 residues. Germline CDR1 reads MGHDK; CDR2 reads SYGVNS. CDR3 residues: CASSEFSTGINSPLHF. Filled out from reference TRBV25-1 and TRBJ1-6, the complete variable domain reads EADIYQTPRYLVIGTGKKITLECSQTMGHDKMYWYQQDPGMELHLIHYSYGVNSTEKGDLSSESTVSRIRTEHFPLTLESARPSHTSQYLCASSEFSTGINSPLHFGNGTRLTVT.

The CDR3 sequence: CASSLSTQGAQETQYF. The V gene is TRBV5-1, the J gene TRBJ2-5; TCRdb gives TRBD1 as the D gene, but with no DNA this cannot be confirmed. From germline, CDR1 is SGHRS and CDR2 YFSETQ. This CDR3 contains 16 residues.

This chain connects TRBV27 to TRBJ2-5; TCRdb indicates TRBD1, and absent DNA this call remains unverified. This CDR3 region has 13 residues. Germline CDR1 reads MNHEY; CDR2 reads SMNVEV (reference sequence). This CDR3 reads CASSRQHQETQYF.

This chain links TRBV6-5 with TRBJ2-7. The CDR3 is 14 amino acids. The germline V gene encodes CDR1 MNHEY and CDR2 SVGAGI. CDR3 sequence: CASSYSRVSYEQYF.

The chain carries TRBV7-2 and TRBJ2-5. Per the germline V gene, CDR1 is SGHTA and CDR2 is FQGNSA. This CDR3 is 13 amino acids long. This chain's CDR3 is CASSTRVQETQYF.

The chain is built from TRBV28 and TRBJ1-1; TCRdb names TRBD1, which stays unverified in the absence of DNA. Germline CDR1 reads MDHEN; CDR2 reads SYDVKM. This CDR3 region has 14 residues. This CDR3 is CASSLSGQGRGAFF.

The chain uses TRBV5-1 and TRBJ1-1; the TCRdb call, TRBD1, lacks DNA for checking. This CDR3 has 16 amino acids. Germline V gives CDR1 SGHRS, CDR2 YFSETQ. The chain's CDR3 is CASSTGTGGFIAEAFF.